The rows below give T cell receptor beta chains drawn from one sample of a study of blood T cell repertoires in COVID-19. Only in-frame clones appear in the TCRdb table, and some are missing; sequencing was by immunoSEQ multiplex PCR. The sample consists of under 250,000 clones, 70% to 90% of them appearing once. Material for sequencing was peripheral blood. Receptors were obtained from a man aged 25-45 years with COVID-19, enrolled during active disease. Both conserved end residues are part of each CDR3. D genes are given only for firm matches. Expanded clones get a size class; other rows say once, few or many, or leave the size out.

J,size,D,V,DNA,CDR3
TRBJ2-1,-,TRBD1,TRBV2,TGTGCCAGCGCTCGAAAGGGGGACAGGGGGCCTGGGCAGTTCTTC,CASARKGDRGPGQFF
TRBJ1-4,-,-,TRBV19,TGTGCCAGTAGTATCGACAGGTGGGACCGCTTCAATAATGAAAAACTGTTTTTT,CASSIDRWDRFNNEKLFF
TRBJ2-2,-,TRBD1,TRBV4-2,TGTGCCAGCAGCCAAGACCGGGACAGGGTTACCGGGGAGCTGTTTTTT,CASSQDRDRVTGELFF
TRBJ1-5,-,TRBD1,TRBV28,TGTGCCAGCAGTACAGGGGACGCTCTCAATCAGCCCCAGCATTTT,CASSTGDALNQPQHF
TRBJ2-7,few,-,TRBV25-1,TGTGCCAGCAGCCGCTCGGGTCAACACGAGCAGTACTTC,CASSRSGQHEQYF
TRBJ1-2,-,-,TRBV10-3,TGTGCCATCAGGCCAGGAACAACAACAGATGGCTACACCTTC,CAIRPGTTTDGYTF
TRBJ2-7,-,-,TRBV27,TGTGCCAGCAGTTTCGGAGGGCTAGCCTACGAGCAGTACTTC,CASSFGGLAYEQYF
TRBJ2-2,-,-,TRBV5-1,TGCGCCAGCAGCTTTAGGGGGAGCGGACAGCTTACCGGGGAGCTGTTTTTT,CASSFRGSGQLTGELFF
TRBJ2-1,-,TRBD1,TRBV7-3,TGTGCCAGCAGCCCCCTACCGGGACAGGGGGCTAATGAGCAGTTCTTC,CASSPLPGQGANEQFF
TRBJ2-7,-,TRBD2,TRBV2,TGTGCCAGCAGACTAGCGGGGGTGAACGAGCAGTACTTC,CASRLAGVNEQYF
TRBJ2-7,-,TRBD2,TRBV19,TGTGCCAGTAGTACTACTCCGGGACAGGCACGACTAGCGGGGGATTATAGGGCGAACGAGCAGTACTTC,CASSTTPGQARLAGDYRANEQYF
TRBJ1-5,-,-,TRBV2,TGTGCCAGCAGTGATTTAGGGGCGCGAAGCAATCAGCCCCAGCATTTT,CASSDLGARSNQPQHF
TRBJ1-2,-,-,TRBV5-4,TGTGCCAGCAGCTTGGCCAATCCAGGGGACAATGGCTACACCTTC,CASSLANPGDNGYTF
TRBJ1-2,-,-,TRBV12-3/TRBV12-4,TGTGCCAGCATCCCCGAGGGATTCGAAGGCTACACCTTC,CASIPEGFEGYTF
TRBJ2-3,-,TRBD2,TRBV24-1,TGTGCCACCAGTGATTTGCACGGACTAGCGGGAGCGTTCACAGATACGCAGTATTTT,CATSDLHGLAGAFTDTQYF
TRBJ2-7,-,TRBD1,TRBV10-3,TGTGCCATCACGGGTGGGGGACAGTCGGCCTACGAGCAGTACTTC,CAITGGGQSAYEQYF
TRBJ2-1,-,TRBD1,TRBV29-1,TGCAGCGTAGGGACAGGCATCACCTACAATGAGCAGTTCTTC,CSVGTGITYNEQFF
TRBJ2-1,-,TRBD1,TRBV18,TGTGCCAGCGTAAACCAGGGACAGCCGAGCTCCTACAATGAGCAGTTCTTC,CASVNQGQPSSYNEQFF
TRBJ2-1,-,TRBD2,TRBV27,TGTGCCAGCAGTTTATCCGCGGGGGAACGATACAATGAGCAGTTCTTC,CASSLSAGERYNEQFF
TRBJ1-1,-,-,TRBV28,TGTGCCAGCAGCCTCCCTCCCGGTCAGGGATCAATGTACACTGAAGCTTTCTTT,CASSLPPGQGSMYTEAFF
TRBJ1-5,-,TRBD1,TRBV7-6,TGTGCCAGCAGCTTAGGGGCAGGGGGTGGACAGCCCCAGCATTTT,CASSLGAGGGQPQHF
TRBJ2-3,-,TRBD2,TRBV6-4,TGTGCCAGCAGTGAGGGACTAGCGGCAGATACGCAGTATTTT,CASSEGLAADTQYF
TRBJ1-5,-,-,TRBV24-1,TGTGCCACCAGTGATCCAGGTTTAGGACAGCCCCAGCATTTT,CATSDPGLGQPQHF
TRBJ2-7,-,TRBD1,TRBV2,TGTGCCAGCAGCCTCGGCGGACAGGGGGGCTACGAGCAGTACTTC,CASSLGGQGGYEQYF
TRBJ1-4,-,TRBD1,TRBV18,TGTGCCAGCTCACCAATCCGGACAGGGGAAAAACTGTTTTTT,CASSPIRTGEKLFF
TRBJ2-7,-,-,TRBV18,TGTGCCAGCTCACCATCGGCCGCGGGGTCAGGCTACGAGCAGTACTTC,CASSPSAAGSGYEQYF
TRBJ2-7,-,-,TRBV6-5,TGTGCCAGCAGTTACGGGGGCAGGGCCTACGAGCAGTACTTC,CASSYGGRAYEQYF
TRBJ2-1,-,TRBD2,TRBV7-2,TGTGCCAGCAGCTCGGGACTAGCCGGAGAGCAGTTCTTC,CASSSGLAGEQFF
TRBJ2-2,-,-,TRBV24-1,TGTGCCACCAGTGATTTACAGTCAGCGAACACCGGGGAGCTGTTTTTT,CATSDLQSANTGELFF
TRBJ2-1,-,TRBD2,TRBV11-2,TGTGCCAGCAGTTCCGGTGGTGGGAGGGCTTTCTACAATGAGCAGTTCTTC,CASSSGGGRAFYNEQFF
TRBJ1-2,-,TRBD1,TRBV7-2,TGTGCCAGCAGCTTAGTGTCAGGGGGTAGAAACTATGGCTACACCTTC,CASSLVSGGRNYGYTF
TRBJ1-2,few,TRBD1,TRBV3-1/TRBV3-2,TGTGCCAGCAGCCTTAATCCCGGGACAGGGGAGGGCTACACCTTC,CASSLNPGTGEGYTF
TRBJ1-5,-,-,TRBV28,TGTGCCAGCAGTTTAGAGTACAATCAGCCCCAGCATTTT,CASSLEYNQPQHF
TRBJ1-1,-,-,TRBV28,TGTGCCAGCAGCCATGGAGGTGAAGCTTTCTTT,CASSHGGEAFF
TRBJ1-4,-,-,TRBV11-2,TGTGCCAGCAGCTTACAGAATGAAAAACTGTTTTTT,CASSLQNEKLFF
TRBJ1-1,few,TRBD1,TRBV7-3,TGTGCCAGCAGGGGGACAGGAATGAACACTGAAGCTTTCTTT,CASRGTGMNTEAFF
TRBJ1-5,-,-,TRBV28,TGTGCCTGGGGCAGCCTCAATCAGCCCCAGCATTTT,CAWGSLNQPQHF
TRBJ1-2,-,TRBD1,TRBV11-2,TGTGCCAGCAGCCCAACAGGGGCCGGCTACACCTTC,CASSPTGAGYTF
TRBJ2-7,-,-,TRBV7-9,TGTGCCAGCAGCTTAGTAGCCTACGAGCAGTACTTC,CASSLVAYEQYF
TRBJ2-7,-,-,TRBV28,TGTGCCAGCAGTTCCTACCGGGACATCACCTACGAGCAGTACTTC,CASSSYRDITYEQYF
TRBJ2-5,-,-,TRBV27,TGTGCCAGCAGTCTGCAGGCCCAAGAGACCCAGTACTTC,CASSLQAQETQYF
TRBJ1-5,-,-,TRBV11-2,TGTGCCAGCAGCTTAGGGCAGAACAATCAGCCCCAGCATTTT,CASSLGQNNQPQHF
TRBJ2-7,few,TRBD1,TRBV10-3,TGTGCCGCCGGGACAGGGGCAAATGACGAGCAGTACTTC,CAAGTGANDEQYF